This T cell receptor beta chain was profiled in a study of molecular identifiers for immune sequencing clone quantification. Study-wide results and limits: Identical TCR molecules sharing a barcode could underestimate highly expanded clone sizes.

This clonotype was recorded many times. Its antigen is unknown. The junction had 6 bases not matched to a gene; V was cut back by 6 bases and J by 8 bases. Germline V lookup: CDR1 ENHRY, CDR2 SYGVKD. The CDR3 loop spans 14 amino acids. Making the bulk TCR libraries relied on previously described methods and listed TCR primers. In TCRdb, the PCR reads were re-called with MiXCR into one record per CDR3 protein. The sample includes a few hundred thousand distinct CDR3 sequences, about 25% seen only once; the top ten take approximately 0.76%. Material: naive CD8+ T cells from blood, with Jurkat cell RNA spiked in. Subset reported: FACS-sorted CD8+CD4-CCR7+CD45RA+ naive T cells. The J gene is TRBJ1-4, the V gene TRBV10-3; TRBD1 matches 10 bases. The receptor's source is a human donor in good health. Some libraries in this study had Jurkat cell RNA spiked in. The CDR3 loop reads CAIRGTGAGEKLFF. For the CDR3, the DNA is TGTGCCATCAGAGGGACAGGGGCAGGAGAAAAACTGTTTTTT.